Listed here is a single T cell receptor (beta chain). Antigen unknown. The germline V gene encodes CDR1 LNHDA and CDR2 SQIVND (reference sequence). The length of the CDR3 is 14 residues. Trimming took off 4 bases at V and 1 base at J, with 10 bases between the two ends. TCRdb's copy holds only in-frame clones and misses some; the assay was immunoSEQ multiplex PCR. The table shows about 84,000 clones, with 70% to 90% occurring only once. These data are taken from a study of T cell responses to AZD1222 COVID-19 vaccine. Study-wide results and caveats: Repertoires in all cases were sampled only once the peak T cell response had passed.

This sequence was found in an adult in good health. The sequencing here drew on peripheral blood, taken on day 0 of AZD1222 vaccination. V gene TRBV19 combines with J gene TRBJ2-5; no clear D. CDR3 DNA: TGTGCCAGTAGTACCCATTCCGTCCAAGAGACCCAGTACTTC. Amino acids: CASSTHSVQETQYF.